These 9 T cell receptor beta chains came from one sample sequenced in a study of identical twins. TCRdb fed the 5' RACE reads into MiXCR, producing one record per CDR3 protein. The sample has 690,000 or so distinct CDR3 sequences, 8.6% seen once. This sample was also put to use in a study of yellow fever vaccine responses in identical twins.

Sequences were obtained from PBMCs. The receptor source for this set is a woman younger than 30 in good health.

This clonotype was seen only a few times. CDR3 amino acids: CASIRPGGTYEQYF. The CDR3 DNA reads as TGTGCCAGCATTCGTCCAGGGGGTACCTACGAGCAGTACTTC. The rearrangement links TRBV28 to TRBJ2-7, with 7 positions matching TRBD1. This CDR3 is built from 14 residues. Trimming removed 7 bases from V and 2 bases from J; junction bases left unmatched: 8. Germline V gene sequence: CDR1 MDHEN, CDR2 SYDVKM.

The genes are TRBV4-2 and TRBJ2-3; D not certain. V lost 0 bases to trimming and J lost 6 bases, with 10 bases between them. The CDR3 has 14 residues. Germline V gene data show CDR1 as LGHNA and CDR2 as YNFKEQ. The CDR3, as DNA: TGTGCCAGCAGCCAAGATCTTGGGCCGGATACGCAGTATTTT. This encodes CASSQDLGPDTQYF.

A word on this clonotype: At one end the junction does not follow the germline gene, possibly because of a read error. The V call is TRBV20-1, the J call TRBJ2-1; 8 nucleotides line up with TRBD1. The length of the CDR3 is 15 residues. Germline CDR1 reads DFQATT; CDR2 reads SNEGSKA (reference sequence). For the CDR3, the DNA is TGCAGTGCTGTTATATCGGGACAGGACTACAATGAGCACTTCTTC. This sequence encodes CSAVISGQDYNEHFF.

In this sample, this clonotype turned up once. At one end, the junction sequence differs from germline, possibly due to a read error. V is TRBV3-1 and J is TRBJ2-3; no clear D. The length of the CDR3 is 15 residues. CDR1 is LGHDT, CDR2 YNNKEL, per germline (reference sequence). The CDR3 protein is CASSQDDPSTHTQYF. Written as DNA, the CDR3 is TGTGCCAGCAGCCAAGATGACCCTTCCACACATACGCAGTATTTT.

This clonotype was observed many times. The V and J genes are TRBV12-3 or TRBV12-4 and TRBJ2-1; a possible D gene is TRBD1 (5 bases). The CDR3 contains 13 residues. Trimming removed 5 bases from V and 3 bases from J, with 8 bases in between. This chain's CDR3 is CASSPRDYNEQFF. CDR3 DNA sequence: TGTGCCAGCAGTCCCAGGGACTACAATGAGCAGTTCTTC.

This clonotype has only a few counts. This rearrangement joins TRBV11-3 to TRBJ2-2; TRBD1 might be the D (6 bases). The V end was cut by 4 bases, the J end by 2 bases, with 11 bases between. This CDR3 spans 15 amino acids. Germline CDR1 and CDR2: SGHNT and YENEEA. CDR3 coding DNA: TGTGCCAGCAGCTCCGACAGGTCAAACACCGGGGAGCTGTTTTTT. This translates into CASSSDRSNTGELFF.

This clonotype was recorded a few times. V gene TRBV20-1 combines with J gene TRBJ2-7, with D perhaps matching TRBD2 (5 bases). CDR3 length equals 12 residues. V was cut by 6 bases and J by 2 bases, with 11 bases left in between. CDR1 and CDR2 (germline): DFQATT, SNEGSKA (reference sequence). The CDR3: CSAIGEPYEQYF. In nucleotides, the CDR3 is TGCAGTGCCATCGGGGAACCCTACGAGCAGTACTTC.

The chain links TRBV2 to TRBJ2-1; D uncertain. The CDR3 contains 17 residues. Per germline, CDR1 SNHLY and CDR2 FYNNEI. The ends were cut back, 2 bases at V and 0 bases at J, with 14 bases in the middle. In nucleotides, the CDR3 is TGTGCCAGCAGTGAAACACCACGACGTTTCTCCTACAATGAGCAGTTCTTC. It codes for CASSETPRRFSYNEQFF.

This chain links TRBV6-6 with TRBJ1-1; D is unresolved. CDR3 length equals 12 residues. V lost 5 bases and J 7 bases, leaving 11 bases between the germline ends. Germline CDR1 reads MNHNY; CDR2 reads SVGAGI (reference sequence). The CDR3 sequence is CASSQVTVEAFF. The DNA of the CDR3 is TGTGCCAGCAGTCAGGTGACGGTTGAAGCTTTCTTT.